The next 3 T cell receptor beta chains were all read from a single sample in a study of cytomegalovirus exposure and HLA in healthy donors. Using immunoSEQ multiplex PCR, the repertoire was profiled, and TCRdb retains in-frame clones only, with some absent. The repertoire holds 100,000 to 150,000 clones, with about nine tenths as singletons. Sequenced material: PBMCs. The receptor set was obtained from a man between 18 and 29 years old in good health and CMV-seronegative.

The chain joins TRBV5-1 to TRBJ2-2, with TRBD2 identical over 7 bases. The CDR3 runs 14 residues. The germline V gene has CDR1 SGHRS and CDR2 YFSETQ. Trimming cost V 4 bases and J 7 bases; bases outside gene matches: 7. The CDR3 bases are TGCGCCAGCAGCCGCACTAGCGTAAACGGGGAGCTGTTTTTT. It yields the protein CASSRTSVNGELFF. The full variable domain, rest sourced from reference TRBV5-1 and TRBJ2-2, is KAGVTQTPRYLIKTRGQQVTLSCSPISGHRSVSWYQQTPGQGLQFLFEYFSETQRNKGNFPGRFSGRQFSNSRSEMNVSTLELGDSALYLCASSRTSVNGELFFGEGSRLTVL.

The chain uses TRBV9 and TRBJ1-6, with unresolved D. CDR1 is SGDLS, CDR2 YYNGEE, per germline. V lost 1 base to trimming and J lost 5 bases, with 4 bases between them. The CDR3 runs 13 residues. CDR3 nucleotide sequence: TGTGCCAGCAGCGTAAGAGATAATTCACCCCTCCACTTT. This sequence encodes CASSVRDNSPLHF.

The CDR3 sequence is CAWSILSGNTIYF. CDR3 nucleotides: TGTGCCTGGAGTATTCTCTCTGGAAACACCATATATTTT. The chain employs TRBV30 and TRBJ1-3; D unresolved. Germline V CDR1 and CDR2: GTSNPN, SVGIG (reference sequence). V gave up 2 bases and J gave up 0 bases, with 5 bases separating them. The length of the CDR3 is 13 residues.